This paragraph covers one TCR beta chain sequence. Its specificity is not known. TCRdb independently ran MiXCR on the 5' RACE reads; one entry per CDR3 protein. The sample has about 56,000 distinct CDR3 sequences, around an eighth seen once; the top ten hold about 3%. The data were obtained in a study of early T cells in non-severe SARS-CoV-2 infection. Study-wide background: Sequenced material consisted of bulk RNA (from unsorted whole blood), and chains were unpaired.

Points from the study as a whole: Comparison of clonotypes with VDJdb favored anti-spike CD8 responses while missing private and CD4 specificities.

The V segment lost 7 bases and the J segment 2 bases; nucleotides outside the gene matches: 4. This CDR3 spans 15 amino acids. Germline V gene data show CDR1 as SGHAT and CDR2 as FQNNGV. The sample consisted of whole blood. This sequence originates from an adult who was a healthcare worker with PCR-confirmed SARS-CoV-2 infection or an uninfected control (not recorded which). J is TRBJ2-7 and V is TRBV11-2; the match to TRBD2 covers 14 bases. This chain's CDR3 is CASNEGLAGAYEQYF. CDR3 DNA sequence: TGTGCCAGCAACGAGGGACTAGCGGGGGCCTACGAGCAGTACTTC.